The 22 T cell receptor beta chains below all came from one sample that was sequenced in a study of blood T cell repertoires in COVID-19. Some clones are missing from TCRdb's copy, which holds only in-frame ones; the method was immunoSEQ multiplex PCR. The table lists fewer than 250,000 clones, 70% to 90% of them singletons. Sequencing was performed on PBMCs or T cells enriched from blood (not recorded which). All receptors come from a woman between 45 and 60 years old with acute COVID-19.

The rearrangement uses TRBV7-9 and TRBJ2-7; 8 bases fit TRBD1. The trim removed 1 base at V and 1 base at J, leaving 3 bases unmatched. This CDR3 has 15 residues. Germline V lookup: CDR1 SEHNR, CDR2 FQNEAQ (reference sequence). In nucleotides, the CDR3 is TGTGCCAGCAGCTTAGGGGACAGGCGATCCTACGAGCAGTACTTC. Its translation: CASSLGDRRSYEQYF.

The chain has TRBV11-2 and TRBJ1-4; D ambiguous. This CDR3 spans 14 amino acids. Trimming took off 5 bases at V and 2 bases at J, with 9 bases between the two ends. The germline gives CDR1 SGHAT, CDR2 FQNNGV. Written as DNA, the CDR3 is TGTGCCAGCAGCCCCACTTTTACTAATGAAAAACTGTTTTTT. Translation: CASSPTFTNEKLFF.

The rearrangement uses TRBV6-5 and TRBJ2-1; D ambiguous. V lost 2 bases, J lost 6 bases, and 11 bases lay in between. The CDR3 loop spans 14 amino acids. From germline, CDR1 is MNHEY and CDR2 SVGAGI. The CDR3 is CASSYRPASNEQFF. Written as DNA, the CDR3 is TGTGCCAGCAGTTACCGGCCCGCTAGCAATGAGCAGTTCTTC.

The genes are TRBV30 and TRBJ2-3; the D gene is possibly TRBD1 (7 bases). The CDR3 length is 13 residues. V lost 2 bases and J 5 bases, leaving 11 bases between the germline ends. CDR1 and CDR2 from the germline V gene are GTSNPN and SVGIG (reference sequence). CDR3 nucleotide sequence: TGTGCCTGGAGTAAGCAGGGGGGAGATACGCAGTATTTT. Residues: CAWSKQGGDTQYF.

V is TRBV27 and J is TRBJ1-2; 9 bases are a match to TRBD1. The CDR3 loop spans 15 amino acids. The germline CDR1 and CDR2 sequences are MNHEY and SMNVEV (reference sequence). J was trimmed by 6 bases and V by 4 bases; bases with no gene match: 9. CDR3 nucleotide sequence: TGTGCCAGCAGTTCAAGCGGACAGGGGTTTGATGGCTACACCTTC. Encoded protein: CASSSSGQGFDGYTF.

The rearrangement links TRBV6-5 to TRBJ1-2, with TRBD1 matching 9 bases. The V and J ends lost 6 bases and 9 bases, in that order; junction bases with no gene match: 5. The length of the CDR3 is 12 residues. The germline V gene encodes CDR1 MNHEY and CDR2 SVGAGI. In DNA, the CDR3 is TGTGCCAGCAGGGGGGGGACAGGGAGCTACACCTTC. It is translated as CASRGGTGSYTF.

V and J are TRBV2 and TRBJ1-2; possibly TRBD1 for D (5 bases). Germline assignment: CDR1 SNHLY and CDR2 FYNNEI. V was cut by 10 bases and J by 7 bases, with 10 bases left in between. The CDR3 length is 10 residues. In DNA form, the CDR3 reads TGTGCCACCTCGGGGGGTGGCTACACCTTC. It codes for CATSGGGYTF.

The DNA for the CDR3 is TGTGCCAGCAGCTGGGGGCTAGCTTTCGAGCAGTACTTC. It codes for CASSWGLAFEQYF. The V gene is TRBV12-3 or TRBV12-4, the J gene TRBJ2-7, with D possibly TRBD1 on 6 matching bases. The CDR3 has 13 amino acids. The ends were cut back, 6 bases at V and 6 bases at J, with 15 bases in the middle.

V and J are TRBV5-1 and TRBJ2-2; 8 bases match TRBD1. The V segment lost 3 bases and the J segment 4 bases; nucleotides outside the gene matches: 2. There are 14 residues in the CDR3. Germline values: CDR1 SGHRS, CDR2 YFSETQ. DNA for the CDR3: TGCGCCAGCAGCTCGACAGGGGTCACCGGGGAGCTGTTTTTT. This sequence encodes CASSSTGVTGELFF.

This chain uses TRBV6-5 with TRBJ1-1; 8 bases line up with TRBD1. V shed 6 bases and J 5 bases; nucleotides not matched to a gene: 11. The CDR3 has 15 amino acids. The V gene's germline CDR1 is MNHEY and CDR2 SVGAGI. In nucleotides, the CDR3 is TGTGCCAGCAGGAGACAGGGGATAGGGTTGACTGAAGCTTTCTTT. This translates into CASRRQGIGLTEAFF.

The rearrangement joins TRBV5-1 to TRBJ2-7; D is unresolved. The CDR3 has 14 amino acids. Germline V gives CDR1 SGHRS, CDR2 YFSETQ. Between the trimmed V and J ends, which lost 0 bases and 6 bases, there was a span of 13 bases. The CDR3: CASSLGVSYTEQYF. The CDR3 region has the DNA TGCGCCAGCAGCTTGGGAGTAAGCTATACCGAGCAGTACTTC.

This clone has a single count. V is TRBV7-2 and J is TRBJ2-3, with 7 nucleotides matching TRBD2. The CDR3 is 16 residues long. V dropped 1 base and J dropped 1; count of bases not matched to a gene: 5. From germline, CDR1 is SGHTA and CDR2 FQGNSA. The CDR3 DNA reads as TGTGCCAGCAGCTTAGGGCGGGAGCTCGGCACAGATACGCAGTATTTT. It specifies CASSLGRELGTDTQYF.

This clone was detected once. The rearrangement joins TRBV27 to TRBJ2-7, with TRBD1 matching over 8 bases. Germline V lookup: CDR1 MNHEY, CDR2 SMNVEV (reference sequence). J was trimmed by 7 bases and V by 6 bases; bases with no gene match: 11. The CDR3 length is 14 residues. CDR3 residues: CASRYRGALREQYF. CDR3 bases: TGTGCCAGCAGGTACAGGGGGGCATTGAGGGAGCAGTACTTC.

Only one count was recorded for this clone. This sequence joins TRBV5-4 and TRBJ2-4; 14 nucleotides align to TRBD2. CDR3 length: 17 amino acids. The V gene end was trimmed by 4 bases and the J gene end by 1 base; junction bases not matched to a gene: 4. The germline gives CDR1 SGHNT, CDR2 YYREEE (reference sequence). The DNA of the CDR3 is TGTGCCAGCAGCACTGGGACTAGCGGGAGTGCCAAAAACATTCAGTACTTC. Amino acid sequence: CASSTGTSGSAKNIQYF.

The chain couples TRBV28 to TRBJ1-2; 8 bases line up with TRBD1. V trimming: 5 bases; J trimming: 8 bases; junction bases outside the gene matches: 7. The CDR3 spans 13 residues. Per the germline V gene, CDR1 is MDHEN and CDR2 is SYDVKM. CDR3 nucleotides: TGTGCCAGCAGTCGTCAGGGGGCGTTCGGCTACACCTTC. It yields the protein CASSRQGAFGYTF.

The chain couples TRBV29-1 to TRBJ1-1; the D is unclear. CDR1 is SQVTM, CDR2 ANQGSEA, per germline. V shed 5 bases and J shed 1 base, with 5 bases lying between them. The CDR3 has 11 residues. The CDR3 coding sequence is TGCAGCGTTTCAGGGAACACTGAAGCTTTCTTT. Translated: CSVSGNTEAFF.

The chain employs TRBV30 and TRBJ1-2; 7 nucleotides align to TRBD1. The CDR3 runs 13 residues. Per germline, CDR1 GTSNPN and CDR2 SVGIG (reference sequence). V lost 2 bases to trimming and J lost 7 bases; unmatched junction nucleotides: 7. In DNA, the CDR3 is TGTGCCTGGAGTCACTTTAGGGGGCCTGGCTACACCTTC. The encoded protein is CAWSHFRGPGYTF.

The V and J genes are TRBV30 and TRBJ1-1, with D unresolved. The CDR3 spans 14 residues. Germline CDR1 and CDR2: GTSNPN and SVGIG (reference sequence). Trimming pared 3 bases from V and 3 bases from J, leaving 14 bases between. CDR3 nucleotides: TGTGCCTGGAGGGTTGGGCTGAGTCACACTGAAGCTTTCTTT. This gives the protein CAWRVGLSHTEAFF.

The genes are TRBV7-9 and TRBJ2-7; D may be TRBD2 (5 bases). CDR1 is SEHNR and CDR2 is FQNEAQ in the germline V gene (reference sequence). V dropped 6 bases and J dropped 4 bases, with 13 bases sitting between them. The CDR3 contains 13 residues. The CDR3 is CASSRRGGYEQYF. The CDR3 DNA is TGTGCCAGCAGTCGACGGGGTGGATACGAGCAGTACTTC.

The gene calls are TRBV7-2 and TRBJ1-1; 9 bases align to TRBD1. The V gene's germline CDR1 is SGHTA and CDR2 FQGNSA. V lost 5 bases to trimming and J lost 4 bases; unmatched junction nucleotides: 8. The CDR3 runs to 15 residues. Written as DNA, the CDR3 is TGTGCCAGCAGCGAACAAGGACAGGGGATCACTGAAGCTTTCTTT. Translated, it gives CASSEQGQGITEAFF.

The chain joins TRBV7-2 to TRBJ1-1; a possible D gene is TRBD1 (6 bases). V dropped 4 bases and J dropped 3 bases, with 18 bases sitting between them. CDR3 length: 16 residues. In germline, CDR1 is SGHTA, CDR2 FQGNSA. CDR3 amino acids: CASSSSYRQVHTEAFF. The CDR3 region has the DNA TGTGCCAGCAGCTCCAGCTATAGACAGGTTCACACTGAAGCTTTCTTT.

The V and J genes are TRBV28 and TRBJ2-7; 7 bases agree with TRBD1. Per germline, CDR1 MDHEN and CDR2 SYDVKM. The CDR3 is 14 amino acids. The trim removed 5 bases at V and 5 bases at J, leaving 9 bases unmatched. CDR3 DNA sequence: TGTGCCAGCAGTCCGTGGGACAGAACTCACGAGCAGTACTTC. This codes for CASSPWDRTHEQYF. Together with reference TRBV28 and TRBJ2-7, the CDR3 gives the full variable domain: DVKVTQSSRYLVKRTGEKVFLECVQDMDHENMFWYRQDPGLGLRLIYFSYDVKMKEKGDIPEGYSVSREKKERFSLILESASTNQTSMYLCASSPWDRTHEQYFGPGTRLTVT.